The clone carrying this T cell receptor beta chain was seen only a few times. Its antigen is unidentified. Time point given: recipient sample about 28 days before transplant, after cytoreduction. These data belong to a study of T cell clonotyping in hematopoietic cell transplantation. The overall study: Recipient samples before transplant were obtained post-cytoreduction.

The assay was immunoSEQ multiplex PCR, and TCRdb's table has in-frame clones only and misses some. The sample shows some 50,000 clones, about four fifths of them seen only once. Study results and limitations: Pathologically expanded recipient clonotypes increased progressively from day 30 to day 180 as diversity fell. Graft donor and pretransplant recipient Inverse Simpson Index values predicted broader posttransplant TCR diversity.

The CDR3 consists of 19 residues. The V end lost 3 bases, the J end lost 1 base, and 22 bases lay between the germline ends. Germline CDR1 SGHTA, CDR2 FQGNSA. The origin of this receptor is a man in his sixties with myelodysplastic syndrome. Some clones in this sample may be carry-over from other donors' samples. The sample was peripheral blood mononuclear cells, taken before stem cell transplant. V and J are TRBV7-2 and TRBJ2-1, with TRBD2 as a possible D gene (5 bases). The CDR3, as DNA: TGTGCCAGCAGCTTTGACGGCAGAGGTCAAGCGGCATCCTACAATGAGCAGTTCTTC. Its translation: CASSFDGRGQAASYNEQFF.